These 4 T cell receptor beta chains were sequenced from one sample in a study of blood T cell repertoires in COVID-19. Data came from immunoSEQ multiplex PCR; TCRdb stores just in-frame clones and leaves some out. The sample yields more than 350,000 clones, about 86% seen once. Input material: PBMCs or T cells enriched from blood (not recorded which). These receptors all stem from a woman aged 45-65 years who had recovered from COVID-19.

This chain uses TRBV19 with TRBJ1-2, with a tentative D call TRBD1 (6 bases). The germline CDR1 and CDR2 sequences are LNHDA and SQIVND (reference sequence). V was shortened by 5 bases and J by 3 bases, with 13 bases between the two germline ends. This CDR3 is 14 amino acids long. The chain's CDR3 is CASSFRGHHYGYTF. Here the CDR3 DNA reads TGTGCCAGTAGTTTCCGGGGACACCACTATGGCTACACCTTC.

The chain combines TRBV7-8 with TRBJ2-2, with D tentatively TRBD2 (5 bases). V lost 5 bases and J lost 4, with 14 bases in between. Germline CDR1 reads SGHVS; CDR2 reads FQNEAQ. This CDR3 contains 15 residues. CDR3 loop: CASSDYAGRTGELFF. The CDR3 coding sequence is TGTGCCAGCAGCGACTATGCGGGCCGCACCGGGGAGCTGTTTTTT.

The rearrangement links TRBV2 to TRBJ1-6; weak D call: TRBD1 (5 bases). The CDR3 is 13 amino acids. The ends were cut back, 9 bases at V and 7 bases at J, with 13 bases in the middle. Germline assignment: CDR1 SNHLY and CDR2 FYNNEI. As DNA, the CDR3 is TGTGCCAGACGTCAGGGTGTAAATTCACCCCTCCACTTT. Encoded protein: CARRQGVNSPLHF.

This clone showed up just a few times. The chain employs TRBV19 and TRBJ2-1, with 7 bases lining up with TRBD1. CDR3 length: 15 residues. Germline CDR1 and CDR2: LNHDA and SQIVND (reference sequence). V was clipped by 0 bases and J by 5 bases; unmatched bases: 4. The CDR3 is CASSIEGGPHNEQFF. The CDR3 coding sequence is TGTGCCAGTAGTATAGAAGGGGGCCCCCACAATGAGCAGTTCTTC.